Below, 31 T cell receptor beta chains from the same sample are listed, as sequenced in a study of identical twins. MiXCR was run by TCRdb on the 5' RACE reads, yielding one entry per CDR3 protein. Of 750,000 to 950,000 distinct CDR3 sequences in the sample, 9% to 15% were seen once. These data also featured in a second study, about yellow fever vaccine responses in identical twins.

Sequenced input: PBMCs. These receptors were taken from a woman younger than 35 in good health.

The chain joins TRBV12-5 to TRBJ2-2; D gene unclear. With 6 bases removed from V and 3 bases from J, the gap between germline ends came to 8 bases. This CDR3 contains 13 residues. In germline, CDR1 is LGHNT, CDR2 FRNRAP. The CDR3 nucleotides are TGTGCTAGTGGATCTCCGGACACCGGGGAGCTGTTTTTT. Its translation: CASGSPDTGELFF. The whole variable domain, filled in from reference TRBV12-5 and TRBJ2-2, reads DARVTQTPRHKVTEMGQEVTMRCQPILGHNTVFWYRQTMMQGLELLAYFRNRAPLDDSGMPKDRFSAEMPDATLATLKIQPSEPRDSAVYFCASGSPDTGELFFGEGSRLTVL.

The chain combines TRBV20-1 with TRBJ2-3; weak D call: TRBD1 (5 bases). The V gene's germline CDR1 is DFQATT and CDR2 SNEGSKA (reference sequence). The CDR3 covers 12 residues. Trimming removed 6 bases at V and 6 bases at J, with 13 bases between. CDR3 bases: TGCAGTGCGACGTATCCAGGGGATACGCAGTATTTT. Translated: CSATYPGDTQYF.

V and J are TRBV12-3 or TRBV12-4 and TRBJ2-1, with D possibly matching TRBD1 (5 bases). Trimming took off 7 bases at V and 1 base at J, with 8 bases between the two ends. The CDR3 contains 13 residues. The CDR3 is CASTPGSYNEQFF. In DNA form, the CDR3 reads TGTGCCAGCACCCCAGGGTCCTACAATGAGCAGTTCTTC.

This clonotype was counted between two and nine times. The V gene is TRBV7-9, the J gene TRBJ2-6, with 11 bases that match TRBD1. Germline V lookup: CDR1 SEHNR, CDR2 FQNEAQ (reference sequence). The CDR3 has 17 residues. The J segment lost 1 base and the V segment lost 5 bases, leaving 4 bases of the junction unmatched. The CDR3 nucleotides are TGTGCCAGCAGCGTCGGACAGGGGGCTTCTGGGGCCAACGTCCTGACTTTC. As protein: CASSVGQGASGANVLTF.

This clonotype has a handful of counts. The chain is built from TRBV27 and TRBJ2-1; maybe TRBD2 (6 bases). Per the germline V gene, CDR1 is MNHEY and CDR2 is SMNVEV (reference sequence). The CDR3 is 16 residues long. The V end was cut by 7 bases, the J end by 0 bases, with 16 bases between. Written as DNA, the CDR3 is TGTGCCAGCACATCGGGACTCGCCAGCTCCTACAATGAGCAGTTCTTC. Encoded protein: CASTSGLASSYNEQFF.

In this sample, this clonotype turned up a few times. The chain joins TRBV12-3 or TRBV12-4 to TRBJ2-1; 15 bases map to TRBD2. The CDR3 covers 16 residues. V was pared by 11 bases and J by 0 bases, with 5 bases of the junction left unmatched. The CDR3 coding sequence is TGTGCCTCCGGGACTAGCGGGAGGAGCTCCTACAATGAGCAGTTCTTC. This encodes CASGTSGRSSYNEQFF.

This chain links TRBV6-5 with TRBJ2-3; 11 bases line up with TRBD1. Germline trimming cut 4 bases from V and 4 bases from J; bases unmatched to any gene: 4. This CDR3 has 15 amino acids. Looked up from germline, CDR1 is MNHEY and CDR2 is SVGAGI. The CDR3 here is CASSSGTGGSDTQYF. CDR3 DNA sequence: TGTGCCAGCAGTTCCGGGACAGGGGGATCAGATACGCAGTATTTT.

This clonotype has at least ten counts. CDR3 nucleotides: TGCGCCAGCAGCTTGGTGTCAGGGAAGAATGAGCAGTTCTTC. It translates to CASSLVSGKNEQFF. The chain links TRBV5-1 to TRBJ2-1; TRBD1 might be the D (5 bases). Germline V gene data show CDR1 as SGHRS and CDR2 as YFSETQ. Trimming removed 0 bases at V and 7 bases at J, with 11 bases between. The CDR3 runs 14 residues. The full variable domain, in which reference TRBV5-1 and TRBJ2-1 provide the parts outside the CDR3, is KAGVTQTPRYLIKTRGQQVTLSCSPISGHRSVSWYQQTPGQGLQFLFEYFSETQRNKGNFPGRFSGRQFSNSRSEMNVSTLELGDSALYLCASSLVSGKNEQFFGPGTRLTVL.

This rearrangement joins TRBV4-2 to TRBJ2-7; perhaps D is TRBD1 or TRBD2 (7 bases each). The germline V gene has CDR1 LGHNA and CDR2 YNFKEQ. V was shortened by 0 bases and J by 4 bases, with 31 bases between the two germline ends. This CDR3 is built from 21 residues. CDR3 sequence reads: CASSQDTVSGIGTAERYEQYF. DNA for the CDR3: TGTGCCAGCAGCCAAGATACGGTGAGCGGGATAGGGACAGCCGAGAGGTACGAGCAGTACTTC.

This clonotype has a handful of counts. The chain couples TRBV12-3 or TRBV12-4 to TRBJ2-7; 9 nucleotides match TRBD1. Trimming removed 7 bases from V and 5 bases from J; junction bases left unmatched: 9. This CDR3 has 14 residues. This CDR3 is CASNLGTGINEQYF. In DNA, the CDR3 is TGTGCCAGCAATCTCGGGACAGGGATCAACGAGCAGTACTTC.

This clonotype has at least ten counts. This sequence joins TRBV12-3 or TRBV12-4 and TRBJ2-2; TRBD1 might be the D (6 bases). The CDR3 contains 15 residues. Trimming cost V 6 bases and J 0 bases, with 11 bases left between them. This chain's CDR3 is CASRTGTSNTGELFF. The CDR3 DNA reads as TGTGCCAGCAGGACCGGGACATCGAACACCGGGGAGCTGTTTTTT.

This clonotype showed up just a few times. CDR3 DNA: TGTGCCAGCAGCTTAGCGACGGGGAGGGGGACTGAAGCTTTCTTT. Amino acids: CASSLATGRGTEAFF. This sequence joins TRBV7-2 and TRBJ1-1; tentatively, D is TRBD1 (6 bases). V lost 0 bases, J lost 5 bases, and 13 bases lay in between. This CDR3 has 15 amino acids. Germline CDR1 is SGHTA and CDR2 is FQGNSA.

In this sample, this clonotype turned up a few times. This rearrangement joins TRBV20-1 to TRBJ2-3; D is ambiguous. CDR3 size: 12 residues. Germline CDR1 and CDR2: DFQATT and SNEGSKA (reference sequence). Between the trimmed V and J ends, which lost 2 bases and 10 bases, there was a span of 13 bases. CDR3 in amino acids: CSARRPNSAQYF. The CDR3 nucleotides read TGCAGTGCTAGAAGGCCTAACTCGGCGCAGTATTTT.

Regarding this clonotype: An end of the junction differs from the germline gene, which may be a read error. The chain carries TRBV19 and TRBJ2-2; D ambiguous. The CDR3 runs to 13 residues. Germline V gives CDR1 LNHDA, CDR2 SQIVND (reference sequence). The CDR3 DNA sequence: TGTGCCAGTCGTATCCCAAGGACCGGGGAGCTGTTTTTT. Its translation is CASRIPRTGELFF.

This clonotype has only a few counts. The V gene is TRBV29-1, the J gene TRBJ2-7; TRBD2 is a possible D gene (6 bases). V shed 6 bases and J shed 4 bases, with 13 bases lying between them. Germline V gene sequence: CDR1 SQVTM, CDR2 ANQGSEA. The length of the CDR3 is 12 residues. CDR3 loop: CSVKGGSYEQYF. CDR3 DNA sequence: TGCAGCGTAAAGGGAGGATCTTACGAGCAGTACTTC.

V and J are TRBV2 and TRBJ2-1, with TRBD2 matching over 9 bases. V trimming: 3 bases; J trimming: 10 bases; junction bases outside the gene matches: 7. The CDR3 spans 14 residues. Germline lookup yields CDR1 SNHLY and CDR2 FYNNEI. CDR3 protein: CASSETSGVTEQFF. The CDR3 nucleotides read TGTGCCAGCAGTGAGACTAGCGGAGTCACGGAGCAGTTCTTC.

This clonotype has only a few counts. V gene TRBV20-1 combines with J gene TRBJ2-5, with D perhaps given as TRBD1 or TRBD2 (7 bases each). Trimming cost V 4 bases and J 4 bases, with 25 bases left between them. CDR3 length: 17 residues. Germline V CDR1 and CDR2: DFQATT, SNEGSKA (reference sequence). The CDR3 loop is CSAKGGGGYRGGETQYF. The CDR3 nucleotides read TGCAGTGCTAAAGGGGGCGGGGGATACCGTGGCGGAGAGACCCAGTACTTC.

V is TRBV5-5 and J is TRBJ2-2, with TRBD1 matching over 9 bases. Trimming removed 3 bases from V and 6 bases from J; junction bases left unmatched: 3. CDR1 and CDR2 from the germline V gene are SGHKS and YYEKEE (reference sequence). This CDR3 has 14 amino acids. The chain's CDR3 is CASSWTGESGELFF. In nucleotides, the CDR3 is TGTGCCAGCAGCTGGACAGGGGAATCCGGGGAGCTGTTTTTT. Based on the CDR3 plus reference TRBV5-5 and TRBJ2-2, the full variable domain is DAGVTQSPTHLIKTRGQQVTLRCSPISGHKSVSWYQQVLGQGPQFIFQYYEKEERGRGNFPDRFSARQFPNYSSELNVNALLLGDSALYLCASSWTGESGELFFGEGSRLTVL.

The rearrangement joins TRBV5-1 to TRBJ2-7; 8 bases match TRBD2. The germline V gene has CDR1 SGHRS and CDR2 YFSETQ. With V trimmed by 5 bases and J by 0 bases, 4 bases remained unmatched. The length of the CDR3 is 14 residues. The CDR3 nucleotides are TGCGCCAGCAGATCGGGGGGGGACTCCTACGAGCAGTACGTC. Its protein is CASRSGGDSYEQYV.

This clonotype has more than one count but fewer than ten. This rearrangement joins TRBV28 to TRBJ1-1, with D possibly matching TRBD1 (6 bases). V shed 6 bases and J shed 1 base, with 12 bases lying between them. The CDR3 is 14 amino acids. CDR1 is MDHEN and CDR2 is SYDVKM in the germline V gene. CDR3 protein: CASSSPTGNTEAFF. The CDR3 DNA sequence: TGTGCCAGCAGCTCACCGACAGGGAACACTGAAGCTTTCTTT.

Concerning this clonotype itself: A read error may account for a junction end that differs from germline. V and J are TRBV7-9 and TRBJ2-1; 7 bases match TRBD2. Looked up from germline, CDR1 is SEHNR and CDR2 is FQNEAQ (reference sequence). This CDR3 comprises 17 residues. The CDR3 region has the DNA TGTGCTAGCAGCTTGCCGAGACTAGCTTCCACTTACAATGAGCAGTTCTTC. It encodes CASSLPRLASTYNEQFF.

This clonotype was observed at least ten times. V usage is TRBV9 and J usage is TRBJ2-2, with D maybe TRBD1 (6 bases). Trimming removed 4 bases from V and 0 bases from J, with 13 bases in between. Germline lookup yields CDR1 SGDLS and CDR2 YYNGEE. The CDR3 extends over 16 amino acids. The CDR3 loop reads CASSLTGTPNTGELFF. The CDR3 nucleotides read TGTGCCAGCAGCCTAACCGGGACACCGAACACCGGGGAGCTGTTTTTT.

The sample holds a few counts of this clonotype. The CDR3 DNA follows: TGTGCCAGCAGTTTAGCGCTAACTAGCGGGACGGCCTACGAGCAGTACTTC. Residues: CASSLALTSGTAYEQYF. This chain joins TRBV12-3 or TRBV12-4 and TRBJ2-7; 10 bases are a match to TRBD2. V lost 0 bases to trimming and J lost 2 bases; unmatched junction nucleotides: 7. The CDR3 consists of 17 residues.

In this sample, this clonotype turned up a few times. The chain uses TRBV9 and TRBJ2-1; D is uncertain. V shed 2 bases and J shed 7 bases, with 13 bases lying between them. The CDR3 extends over 14 amino acids. CDR1 and CDR2 from the germline V gene are SGDLS and YYNGEE. CDR3 coding DNA: TGTGCCAGCAGCGTCCGCTATTTTTCTAATGAGCAGTTCTTC. Residues: CASSVRYFSNEQFF.

Only a few counts were recorded for this clonotype. This chain joins TRBV10-2 and TRBJ2-7; TRBD1 aligns across 8 bases. The V segment lost 4 bases and the J segment 2 bases; nucleotides outside the gene matches: 7. CDR1 WSHSY and CDR2 SAAADI come from the germline V gene. The CDR3 extends over 15 amino acids. CDR3 sequence: CASSGRQGPPYEQYV. In nucleotides, the CDR3 is TGCGCCAGCAGTGGAAGACAGGGGCCACCCTACGAGCAGTACGTC.

The chain employs TRBV7-3 and TRBJ2-7; D is undetermined. The germline gives CDR1 SGHTA, CDR2 FQGTGA. The CDR3 runs 14 residues. The germline V and J ends were trimmed by 6 bases and 0 bases, with 12 bases remaining between them. CDR3 in amino acids: CASSQSGLSYEQYF. The DNA for the CDR3 is TGTGCCAGCAGTCAATCGGGTCTCTCCTACGAGCAGTACTTC.

This clonotype was counted at least ten times. J is TRBJ2-7 and V is TRBV20-1; 9 nucleotides agree with TRBD2. CDR3 length equals 14 residues. The V and J ends lost 6 bases and 0 bases, in that order; junction bases with no gene match: 6. From germline, CDR1 is DFQATT and CDR2 SNEGSKA (reference sequence). The CDR3 region is CSASGLANSYEQYF. DNA for the CDR3: TGCAGTGCCTCCGGACTAGCGAACTCCTACGAGCAGTACTTC.

This chain uses TRBV5-1 with TRBJ2-7, with D perhaps TRBD2 (6 bases). CDR3 length equals 15 residues. Germline values: CDR1 SGHRS, CDR2 YFSETQ. Trimming pared 0 bases from V and 2 bases from J, leaving 12 bases between. The CDR3 nucleotides read TGCGCCAGCAGCTTGGTGACGGGAGATGCCTACGAGCAGTACTTC. The encoded protein is CASSLVTGDAYEQYF. Full variable domain (remainder filled in from reference TRBV5-1 and TRBJ2-7): KAGVTQTPRYLIKTRGQQVTLSCSPISGHRSVSWYQQTPGQGLQFLFEYFSETQRNKGNFPGRFSGRQFSNSRSEMNVSTLELGDSALYLCASSLVTGDAYEQYFGPGTRLTVT.

This clonotype occurred many times. The chain is built from TRBV27 and TRBJ2-3, with D tentatively TRBD2 (5 bases). V gave up 2 bases and J gave up 3 bases, with 9 bases separating them. Germline V CDR1 and CDR2: MNHEY, SMNVEV (reference sequence). The CDR3 has 14 amino acids. The chain's CDR3 is CASSLGRGTDTQYF. The CDR3 DNA reads as TGTGCCAGCAGTTTAGGGAGAGGGACAGATACGCAGTATTTT.

This chain connects TRBV3-1 to TRBJ1-4; the D is unclear. Germline-derived CDR1 and CDR2 are LGHDT and YNNKEL (reference sequence). The CDR3 extends over 12 amino acids. V was pared by 4 bases and J by 7 bases, with 7 bases between. The CDR3 region is CASSRWGEKLFF. As DNA, the CDR3 is TGTGCCAGCAGCCGATGGGGTGAAAAACTGTTTTTT.

The rearrangement joins TRBV20-1 to TRBJ2-7; D is unclear. Germline CDR1 and CDR2: DFQATT and SNEGSKA (reference sequence). The CDR3 extends over 13 amino acids. V was shortened by 5 bases and J by 0 bases, with 11 bases between the two germline ends. CDR3 sequence reads: CSALDRGSYEQYF. In DNA form, the CDR3 reads TGCAGTGCTCTAGACCGAGGCTCCTACGAGCAGTACTTC.